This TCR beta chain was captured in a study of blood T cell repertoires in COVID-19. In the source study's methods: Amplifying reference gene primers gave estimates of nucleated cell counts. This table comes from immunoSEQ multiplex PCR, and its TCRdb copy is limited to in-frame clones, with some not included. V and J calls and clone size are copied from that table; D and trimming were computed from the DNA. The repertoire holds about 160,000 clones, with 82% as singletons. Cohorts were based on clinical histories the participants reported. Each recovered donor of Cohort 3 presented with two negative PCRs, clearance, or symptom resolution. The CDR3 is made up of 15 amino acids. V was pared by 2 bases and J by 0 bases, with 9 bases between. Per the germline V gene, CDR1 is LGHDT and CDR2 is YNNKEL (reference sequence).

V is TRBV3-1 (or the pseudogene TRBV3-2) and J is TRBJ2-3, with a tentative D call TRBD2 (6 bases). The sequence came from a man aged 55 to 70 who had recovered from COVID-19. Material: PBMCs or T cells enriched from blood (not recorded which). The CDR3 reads CASSQTGASTDTQYF. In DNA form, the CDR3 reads TGTGCCAGCAGCCAAACGGGAGCTAGCACAGATACGCAGTATTTT.